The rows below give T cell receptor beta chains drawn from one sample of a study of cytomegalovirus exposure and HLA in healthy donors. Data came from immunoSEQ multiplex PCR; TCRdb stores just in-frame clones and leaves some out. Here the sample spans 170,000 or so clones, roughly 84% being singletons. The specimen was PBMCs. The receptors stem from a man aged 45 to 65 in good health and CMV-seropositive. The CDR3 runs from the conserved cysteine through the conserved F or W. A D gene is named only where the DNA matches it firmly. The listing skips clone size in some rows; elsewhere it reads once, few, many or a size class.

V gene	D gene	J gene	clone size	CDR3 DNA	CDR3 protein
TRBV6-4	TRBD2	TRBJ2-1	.	TGTGCCAGCAGTGACTCAGGGGTAGCGGGAGATTTCGATGAGCAGTTCTTC	CASSDSGVAGDFDEQFF
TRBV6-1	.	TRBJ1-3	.	TGTGCCAGCAGTGAAGGTCCAGGGGCTGGAAACACCATATATTTT	CASSEGPGAGNTIYF
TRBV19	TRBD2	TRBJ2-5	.	TGTGCCAGTAGTAAAGGTAGCGGGAGGGCCGGGGAGACCCAGTACTTC	CASSKGSGRAGETQYF
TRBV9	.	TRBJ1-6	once	TGTGCCAGCAGCGGCGCAGGGGCCTATAATTCACCCCTCCACTTT	CASSGAGAYNSPLHF
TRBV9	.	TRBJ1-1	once	TGTGCCAGCAGCGTAGTTCCCGTGAACACTGAAGCTTTCTTT	CASSVVPVNTEAFF
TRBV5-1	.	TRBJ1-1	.	TGCGCCAGCAGCAGTAACAGGCCCTGGGGCACTGAAGCTTTCTTT	CASSSNRPWGTEAFF
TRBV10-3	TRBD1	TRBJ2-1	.	TGTGCCATCAGTCGGGACAGTAGCTCCTACAATGAGCAGTTCTTC	CAISRDSSSYNEQFF
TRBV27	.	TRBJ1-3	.	TGTGCCAGCAGCCCTGGCGGGGGTTCTTCTGGAAACACCATATATTTT	CASSPGGGSSGNTIYF
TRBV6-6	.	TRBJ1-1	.	TGTGCCAGCAGTTACGTACAGACGATGAACACTGAAGCTTTCTTT	CASSYVQTMNTEAFF
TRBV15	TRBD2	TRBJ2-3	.	TGTGCCACCAGTCCACATAGCGGGCGCACAGATACGCAGTATTTT	CATSPHSGRTDTQYF
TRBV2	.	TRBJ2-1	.	TGTGCCAGCGTGGCGGGCCACAATGAGCAGTTCTTC	CASVAGHNEQFF
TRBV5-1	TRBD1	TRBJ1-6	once	TGCGCCAGCAGTATCGAGGGGACAGGGGCTGGGAATTCACCCCTCCACTTT	CASSIEGTGAGNSPLHF
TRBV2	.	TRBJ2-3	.	TGTGCCAGCAGTGAAGGACTACCCCCTCGAGATACGCAGTATTTT	CASSEGLPPRDTQYF
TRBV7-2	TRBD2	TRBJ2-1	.	TGTGCCAGCAGCCCCCGGACTAGCGGGGGGGCCGGTGAGCAGTTCTTC	CASSPRTSGGAGEQFF
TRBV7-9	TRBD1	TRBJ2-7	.	TGTGCCAGCAGCACCGGACAGGGTTATTACGAGCAGTACTTC	CASSTGQGYYEQYF
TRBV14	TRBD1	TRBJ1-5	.	TGTGCCAGCAGCCAAGAGGGGGGACAGGGGGCGTCTGGTGTGCAGCCCCAGCATTTT	CASSQEGGQGASGVQPQHF
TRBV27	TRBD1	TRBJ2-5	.	TGTGCCAGCAGACGACTCCGGACAGGGCAAGAGACCCAGTACTTC	CASRRLRTGQETQYF
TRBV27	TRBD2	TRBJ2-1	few	TGTGCCAGCAGTTTATCTAGCGGGGGATACAATGAGCAGTTCTTC	CASSLSSGGYNEQFF
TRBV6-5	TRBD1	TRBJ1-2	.	TGTGCCAGCAGTTACTCGATCCGGGACAGGGGCTCTGGCTACACCTTC	CASSYSIRDRGSGYTF
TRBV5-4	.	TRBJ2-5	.	TGTGCCAGTAGAGGGCTTGGGGAGACCCAGTACTTC	CASRGLGETQYF
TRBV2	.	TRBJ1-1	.	TGTGCCAGCAGTGAAGTCCAGGGAAGGAGAACTGAAGCTTTCTTT	CASSEVQGRRTEAFF
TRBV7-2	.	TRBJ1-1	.	TGTGCCAGCAGCTTATCCCAGGGCACTGAAGCTTTCTTT	CASSLSQGTEAFF
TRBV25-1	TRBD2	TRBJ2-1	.	TGTGCCAGCAGTGGGACTAGCGGGTCCACCCGGAATGAGCAGTTCTTC	CASSGTSGSTRNEQFF
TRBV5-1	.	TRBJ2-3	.	TGCGCCAGCAGCTTGATAGGCACAGATACGCAGTATTTT	CASSLIGTDTQYF
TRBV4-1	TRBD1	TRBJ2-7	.	TGCGCCAGCAGCCTAGGGACAGGCTACGAGCAGTACTTC	CASSLGTGYEQYF
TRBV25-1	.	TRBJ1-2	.	TGTGCCAGCAGCGAGGGCTTAGGTGGCTACACCTTC	CASSEGLGGYTF
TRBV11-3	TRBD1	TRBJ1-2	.	TGTGCCAGCAGCTTAGGGGACAGCGGAAACTATGGCTACACCTTC	CASSLGDSGNYGYTF
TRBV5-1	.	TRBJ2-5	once	TGCGCCAGCAGCTTGGGTCAGGGACAAGAGACCCAGTACTTC	CASSLGQGQETQYF
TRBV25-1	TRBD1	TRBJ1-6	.	TGTGCCAGCAGTGCGCCAACAGGGGGTACATCCATTTCACCCCTCCACTTT	CASSAPTGGTSISPLHF